These 11 T cell receptor beta chains originate from one sample sequenced in a study of T cell repertoires in cytomegalovirus infection. TCRdb passed the reads through MiXCR, listing each CDR3 protein once. The data show roughly 300,000 distinct CDR3 sequences, with about 25% seen just once and approximately 14% held by the top ten. Material for sequencing was PBMCs. The receptors originated from a human donor in good health (CMV status not recorded). Some clones in this sample may be carry-over from other donors' samples.

The chain couples TRBV6-2 or TRBV6-3 to TRBJ1-2; TRBD1 aligns across 8 bases. Looked up from germline, CDR1 is MNHEY and CDR2 is SVGEGT. V lost 5 bases to trimming and J lost 2 bases; unmatched junction nucleotides: 7. The CDR3 is made up of 15 amino acids. The CDR3 region is CASSTLRQGNYGYTF. The CDR3 DNA reads as TGTGCCAGCAGTACTTTGAGACAGGGGAACTATGGCTACACCTTC.

The rearrangement joins TRBV6-1 to TRBJ1-2; 7 bases match TRBD1. Germline loops: CDR1 MNHNS, CDR2 SASEGT. This CDR3 contains 14 residues. The ends lost 5 bases at V and 4 bases at J; junction bases unmatched: 7. CDR3 nucleotide sequence: TGTGCCAGCAGTTTTTCTTCAGGGGGCTATGGCTACACCTTC. Protein product: CASSFSSGGYGYTF.

This chain connects TRBV28 to TRBJ1-5; 7 bases map to TRBD1. Germline V CDR1 and CDR2: MDHEN, SYDVKM. Trimming took 2 bases from V and 3 from J; bases not matched to a gene: 7. The CDR3 has 16 amino acids. CDR3 bases: TGTGCCAGCAGTTTACTCGGGCAGGGGGACAATCAGCCCCAGCATTTT. Amino acid sequence: CASSLLGQGDNQPQHF.

This chain connects TRBV7-2 to TRBJ2-6, with D possibly matching TRBD1 (5 bases). Germline V gives CDR1 SGHTA, CDR2 FQGNSA. Between the trimmed V and J ends, which lost 5 bases and 1 base, there was a span of 15 bases. The CDR3 extends over 17 amino acids. The CDR3 loop reads CASSPTRALSGANVLTF. As DNA, the CDR3 is TGTGCCAGCAGCCCCACCAGGGCCCTGTCTGGGGCCAACGTCCTGACTTTC. Full variable domain (remainder filled in from reference TRBV7-2 and TRBJ2-6): GAGVSQSPSNKVTEKGKDVELRCDPISGHTALYWYRQSLGQGLEFLIYFQGNSAPDKSGLPSDRFSAERTGGSVSTLTIQRTQQEDSAVYLCASSPTRALSGANVLTFGAGSRLTVL.

This clonotype has a handful of counts. This chain connects TRBV5-1 to TRBJ2-5; 9 bases align to TRBD1. The CDR3 runs to 14 residues. The germline gives CDR1 SGHRS, CDR2 YFSETQ. V gave up 4 bases and J gave up 2 bases; unmatched junction bases: 3. The CDR3 bases are TGCGCCAGCAGCATGACAGGGGGACAAGAGACCCAGTACTTC. Its protein product is CASSMTGGQETQYF.

The chain joins TRBV28 to TRBJ1-1; tentative D call: TRBD1 (6 bases). In germline, CDR1 is MDHEN, CDR2 SYDVKM. Trimming shortened V by 2 bases and J by 3 bases, and 10 bases separated the two germline ends. The CDR3 has 14 amino acids. This CDR3 reads CASSLGGADTEAFF. The CDR3 DNA follows: TGTGCCAGCAGTTTAGGGGGGGCGGACACTGAAGCTTTCTTT. Full variable domain (missing parts from reference TRBV28 and TRBJ1-1): DVKVTQSSRYLVKRTGEKVFLECVQDMDHENMFWYRQDPGLGLRLIYFSYDVKMKEKGDIPEGYSVSREKKERFSLILESASTNQTSMYLCASSLGGADTEAFFGQGTRLTVV.

The table lists this clonotype with a count of one. V and J are TRBV7-2 and TRBJ2-1, with 15 positions matching TRBD2. The CDR3 is made up of 14 amino acids. Per germline, CDR1 SGHTA and CDR2 FQGNSA. Germline trimming cut 11 bases from V and 10 bases from J; bases unmatched to any gene: 9. This chain's CDR3 is CALEGGLAGGEQFF. CDR3 bases: TGTGCCCTCGAGGGGGGACTAGCGGGAGGCGAGCAGTTCTTC.

This clonotype appeared many times. CDR3 nucleotide sequence: TGTGCCAGCAGTTCCATTCAAACCTACGAGCAGTACTTC. This encodes CASSSIQTYEQYF. The chain combines TRBV7-9 with TRBJ2-7; no clear D. This CDR3 comprises 13 residues. Germline loops: CDR1 SEHNR, CDR2 FQNEAQ (reference sequence). The V end was cut by 6 bases, the J end by 2 bases, with 11 bases between.

Concerning this clonotype itself: Compared with germline, one end of the junction differs, possibly owing to a read error. The rearrangement links TRBV7-6 to TRBJ2-2, with 8 bases lining up with TRBD1. This CDR3 region has 16 residues. Germline CDR1 reads SGHVS; CDR2 reads FNYEAQ. This CDR3 is CASSSTGVSGTGELFF. CDR3 in DNA: TGTGCTAGCAGCTCGACAGGGGTATCTGGCACCGGGGAGCTGTTTTTT.

This clonotype was recorded many times. V gene TRBV7-2 combines with J gene TRBJ2-5, with D unresolved. V was pared by 5 bases and J by 2 bases, with 3 bases between. Germline CDR1 reads SGHTA; CDR2 reads FQGNSA. The CDR3 length is 11 residues. The chain's CDR3 is CASSQQETQYF. CDR3 DNA sequence: TGTGCCAGCAGCCAACAAGAGACCCAGTACTTC. Full variable domain (outside the CDR3, taken from reference TRBV7-2 and TRBJ2-5): GAGVSQSPSNKVTEKGKDVELRCDPISGHTALYWYRQSLGQGLEFLIYFQGNSAPDKSGLPSDRFSAERTGGSVSTLTIQRTQQEDSAVYLCASSQQETQYFGPGTRLLVL.

This clonotype has a handful of counts. This chain connects TRBV11-2 to TRBJ2-2, with D possibly TRBD1 on 6 matching bases. Germline CDR1 reads SGHAT; CDR2 reads FQNNGV. The V end lost 3 bases, the J end lost 0 bases, and 8 bases lay between the germline ends. The CDR3 runs 15 residues. The CDR3 DNA follows: TGTGCCAGCAGCTTGACAGGAGCGAACACCGGGGAGCTGTTTTTT. Its protein is CASSLTGANTGELFF.